This T cell receptor beta chain comes out of a study of beta chain features in type 1 diabetes. Study results and caveats: Significant though moderate, a shortening of TCRB CDR3s appeared in all four CD4+ subsets of Type 1 diabetes patients.

A few counts support this clone. Its target is unknown. Every isolated RNA sample was fully reverse transcribed, so sequencing captured expressed TCRB transcripts. Generated by immunoSEQ multiplex PCR, the TCRdb table keeps only in-frame clones and is missing some. The data hold 95,000 to 150,000 clones, with 16% observed a single time. Populations obtained by sorting all exceeded 95% purity. This CDR3 has 14 residues. The trim removed 2 bases at V and 5 bases at J, leaving 5 bases unmatched. Germline V gives CDR1 SGHRS, CDR2 YFSETQ. The V and J genes are TRBV5-1 and TRBJ1-1, with 8 bases lining up with TRBD1. Sequencing input: central memory CD4+ T cells from blood. The TCR sequence derives from a man aged 30 to 39 with type 1 diabetes. The CDR3 spells CASSFQGARTEAFF. The CDR3 DNA follows: TGCGCCAGCAGCTTCCAGGGGGCGCGGACTGAAGCTTTCTTT.